This T cell receptor beta chain was sequenced for a study of molecular identifiers for immune sequencing clone quantification. TCRdb independently ran MiXCR on the PCR reads; one entry per CDR3 protein. The sample carries roughly 50,000 distinct CDR3 sequences, approximately 25% recorded once. This CDR3 comprises 14 residues. Looked up from germline, CDR1 is SEHNR and CDR2 is FQNEAQ (reference sequence). The study's findings and limits: Clones above 20 RNA copies held over 97% of effector molecules, under 1% in naive cells.

This clonotype was picked up one time. The antigen is not known. One end of the junction fails to match germline, which may point to a read error. Sorting defined naive CD8 T cells as CD8+CD4-CCR7+CD45RA+. The gene calls are TRBV7-9 and TRBJ2-1; D gene ambiguous. This clonotype was sampled from a human donor in good health. Some libraries in this study had Jurkat cell RNA spiked in. The specimen was naive CD8+ T cells from blood, with Jurkat cell RNA spiked in. As for subset: FACS-sorted CD8+CD4-CCR7+CD45RA+ naive T cells. The CDR3 is CASTNGRIYNAQFF. The CDR3 bases are TGTGCCAGCACTAACGGGCGGATCTACAATGCGCAGTTCTTC.